Included here is one T cell receptor beta chain sequence, with context. Its antigen is undetermined. The sample comes from a study of T cell responses to AZD1222 COVID-19 vaccine. Study-wide points: Unmutated regions of variants are reportedly targeted by nearly half of spike-specific TCRs. Breadth and depth of Spike-specific TCRs rose after two AZD1222 doses. Regions 160-218 and 743-854 dominated among vaccine-associated CD4 TCRs spanning spike.

This table comes from immunoSEQ multiplex PCR, and its TCRdb copy is limited to in-frame clones, with some not included. Found here are roughly 97,000 clones, approximately 88% of them singletons; the top ten hold around 9%. Trimming shortened V by 0 bases and J by 4 bases, and 13 bases separated the two germline ends. The CDR3 extends over 15 amino acids. Germline loops: CDR1 LGHNA, CDR2 YSLEER. The sample was peripheral blood, taken on day 0 of AZD1222 vaccination. This TCR was recovered from an adult in good health. V is TRBV4-3 and J is TRBJ2-7, with D maybe TRBD1 (6 bases). Here the CDR3 DNA reads TGCGCCAGCAGCCAAGAAGCCAGGGGACGGTACGAGCAGTACTTC. Translating gives CASSQEARGRYEQYF.